The clone carrying this T cell receptor beta chain was seen more than once but under ten times. Antigen: not known. Construction of TCR beta libraries was performed using quantitative 5'-RACE with molecular barcodes. One entry per CDR3 protein results from TCRdb running MiXCR on the 5' RACE reads. The sample records 250,000 to 300,000 distinct CDR3 sequences, 20% being singletons. This entry is derived from a study of CD8 T cells in ankylosing spondylitis. Study-level results: Roughly eight highly homologous variants formed a TCR beta motif that appeared characteristic of ankylosing spondylitis blood. Matched ankylosing spondylitis synovial fluid reportedly showed significant enrichment of disease-linked clones.

Germline V gives CDR1 SEHNR, CDR2 FQNEAQ (reference sequence). Unmatched junction bases numbered 5, after V lost 7 bases and J lost 5 bases. CDR3 length: 13 amino acids. The sample comprised blood, either unsorted or a sorted T cell fraction (not recorded which). This chain links TRBV7-9 with TRBJ1-1; 9 bases are a match to TRBD1. The receptor's source is a male donor with ankylosing spondylitis or in good health (not recorded which). CDR3 sequence reads: CASIGQGRTEAFF. CDR3 bases: TGTGCCAGCATAGGACAGGGGAGAACTGAAGCTTTCTTT.